The next 11 T cell receptor beta chains were all read from a single sample in a study of T-cell reconstitution after alpha-beta-depleted transplantation in children. Construction of the TCRbeta library involved unique molecular identifiers. TCRdb re-derived calls from the PCR reads in MiXCR, one entry per CDR3 protein. This sample yields 500,000 or so distinct CDR3 sequences, of which about an eighth are seen a single time; 14% belongs to the top ten. Specimen: PBMCs, mostly from graft donor cells, collected 180 days after TCRalphabeta/CD19-depleted stem cell transplant. The receptors originated from a female patient aged 2-15 years who had a stem cell transplant for aplastic anemia, so the T cells may come from the graft donor.

The chain uses TRBV6-1 and TRBJ1-3; D is possibly TRBD1 (6 bases). This CDR3 region has 13 residues. Germline lookup yields CDR1 MNHNS and CDR2 SASEGT. Trimming stripped 6 bases from V and 7 bases from J, with 13 bases between. The CDR3 protein is CASRRQGRNTIYF. CDR3 coding DNA: TGTGCCAGCAGAAGGCAGGGGAGGAACACCATATATTTT.

This clonotype has a handful of counts. The chain employs TRBV2 and TRBJ2-7, with D hard to call. There are 12 residues in the CDR3. V lost 8 bases and J lost 2, with 10 bases in between. Germline V gene sequence: CDR1 SNHLY, CDR2 FYNNEI. The CDR3 DNA sequence: TGTGCCAGCCGGAAGGGAACCTACGAGCAGTACTTC. It translates to CASRKGTYEQYF.

The V call is TRBV20-1, the J call TRBJ1-1; a weak D match, TRBD1 (6 bases). The CDR3 has 12 amino acids. Germline CDR1 is DFQATT and CDR2 is SNEGSKA (reference sequence). This CDR3 is CSIPWGGAVAFF. CDR3 DNA: TGCAGCATACCTTGGGGGGGGGCGGTGGCTTTCTTT.

The chain employs TRBV7-3 and TRBJ2-6; 8 nucleotides line up with TRBD2. This CDR3 is built from 19 residues. Germline CDR1 reads SGHTA; CDR2 reads FQGTGA. V was clipped by 5 bases and J by 0 bases; unmatched bases: 12. CDR3 sequence reads: CASSPRPLAGRSGANVLTF. In DNA, the CDR3 is TGTGCCAGCAGCCCGAGGCCCCTAGCGGGCCGCTCTGGGGCCAACGTCCTGACTTTC.

The chain joins TRBV11-2 to TRBJ2-7; TRBD2 agrees at 14 bases. Trimming removed 4 bases from V and 3 bases from J; junction bases left unmatched: 2. Germline CDR1 is SGHAT and CDR2 is FQNNGV. This CDR3 has 15 residues. The chain's CDR3 is CASSSTSGRGYEQYV. CDR3 coding DNA: TGTGCCAGCAGCTCGACTAGCGGGAGGGGCTACGAGCAGTACGTC.

This clonotype was observed a handful of times. This chain joins TRBV25-1 and TRBJ2-3, with 9 positions matching TRBD2. The CDR3 runs 14 residues. Per germline, CDR1 MGHDK and CDR2 SYGVNS. J lost 4 bases, V lost 7 bases, and 6 bases had no gene match. The CDR3 here is CASTSGLAPDTQYF. The CDR3 DNA reads TGTGCCAGCACCTCGGGACTAGCCCCAGATACGCAGTATTTT. Full variable domain (missing parts from reference TRBV25-1 and TRBJ2-3): EADIYQTPRYLVIGTGKKITLECSQTMGHDKMYWYQQDPGMELHLIHYSYGVNSTEKGDLSSESTVSRIRTEHFPLTLESARPSHTSQYLCASTSGLAPDTQYFGPGTRLTVL.

The chain employs TRBV29-1 and TRBJ1-6; no firm D call. V gave up 4 bases and J gave up 7 bases, with 11 bases separating them. CDR1 is SQVTM and CDR2 is ANQGSEA in the germline V gene. This CDR3 contains 13 residues. CDR3 DNA sequence: TGCAGCGTTGGGTGGCAGGAAAATTCACCCCTCCACTTT. It translates to CSVGWQENSPLHF.

This clonotype was counted between two and nine times. The chain has TRBV7-8 and TRBJ2-3, with unresolved D. Germline V lookup: CDR1 SGHVS, CDR2 FQNEAQ. V was shortened by 5 bases and J by 3 bases, with 12 bases between the two germline ends. The CDR3 covers 14 residues. CDR3 DNA: TGTGCCAGCAGCACCTCGAGGTTTACAGATACGCAGTATTTT. Protein: CASSTSRFTDTQYF.

This clonotype has at least ten counts. This sequence joins TRBV20-1 and TRBJ2-5, with 7 bases identical to TRBD2. This CDR3 is 15 amino acids long. The V and J ends lost 6 bases and 5 bases, in that order; junction bases with no gene match: 15. Germline assignment: CDR1 DFQATT and CDR2 SNEGSKA (reference sequence). The CDR3 DNA reads TGCAGTGCCTTAAGGGGCGGGAGACGCCGGGAGACCCAGTACTTC. It codes for CSALRGGRRRETQYF.

In its sample, this clonotype was seen a few times. This rearrangement joins TRBV24-1 to TRBJ1-3; the match to TRBD1 covers 8 bases. Trimming cost V 2 bases and J 0 bases; bases outside gene matches: 11. This CDR3 is 19 amino acids long. The germline V gene encodes CDR1 KGHDR and CDR2 SFDVKD. This CDR3 is CATSDYRDRPNLSGNTIYF. The DNA of the CDR3 is TGTGCCACCAGTGATTACCGGGACAGGCCGAACCTCTCTGGAAACACCATATATTTT.

This clonotype was counted only a few times. The chain joins TRBV18 to TRBJ1-5, with D perhaps matching TRBD1 (6 bases). V lost 3 bases, J lost 3 bases, and 15 bases lay in between. Germline V gene data show CDR1 as KGHSH and CDR2 as LQKENI. The CDR3 is 16 amino acids. The CDR3 nucleotides read TGTGCCAGCTCACCTACGGGGGGGGCGCCCAATCAGCCCCAGCATTTT. Translation: CASSPTGGAPNQPQHF.